Here is one T cell receptor (beta chain) with its context. Antigen: not known. This sample stems from a study of CD8 T cells in Susac syndrome. Study overall: Patients with Susac syndrome, at blood draw, were therapy-naive, on corticosteroids, or on intravenous immunoglobulin alone.

General study points: The relatively small number of individuals in the TCR sequencing and HLA analysis was acknowledged by the study.

V was trimmed by 4 bases and J by 3 bases, leaving 10 bases between them. This CDR3 is 13 amino acids long. Germline loops: CDR1 SGHTA, CDR2 FQGNSA. RNA, at about 0.45 to 1 ug, was reverse transcribed with random hexamers. TCRdb recomputed calls from the immunoSEQ multiplex PCR reads with MiXCR, one row per CDR3 protein. Found here are some 77,000 distinct CDR3 sequences, approximately 94% of them singletons; the top ten hold about 0.52%. TCR beta was sequenced from blood CD8+ and CD4+ T cells. Sequenced material: CD4+ T cells from PBMCs. V is TRBV7-2 and J is TRBJ2-7; D might be TRBD1 or TRBD2, each matching 5 bases. This receptor was taken from a human donor with Susac syndrome. The CDR3 DNA reads as TGTGCCAGCAGCTCGAGGGACGGCTACGAGCAGTACTTC. Residues: CASSSRDGYEQYF. The full variable domain, with the rest looked up from reference TRBV7-2 and TRBJ2-7, is GAGVSQSPSNKVTEKGKDVELRCDPISGHTALYWYRQSLGQGLEFLIYFQGNSAPDKSGLPSDRFSAERTGGSVSTLTIQRTQQEDSAVYLCASSSRDGYEQYFGPGTRLTVT.